Presented here are 29 T cell receptor beta chains from one specimen sequenced in a study of cytotoxic CD8 clonotypes in ibrutinib-treated CLL. Sequencing used immunoSEQ multiplex PCR; TCRdb keeps in-frame clones, though not all of them. Of a few hundred thousand clones listed, 70% are singletons. Sequencing used PBMCs, obtained after 24 months of ibrutinib treatment. The receptors stem from a human donor with chronic lymphocytic leukemia.

Here the CDR3 reads CASSLTGEPQHF. CDR3 DNA: TGCGCCAGCAGCTTGACAGGGGAGCCCCAGCATTTT. J is TRBJ1-5 and V is TRBV5-1; TRBD1 agrees at 7 bases. Germline assignment: CDR1 SGHRS and CDR2 YFSETQ. J lost 8 bases, V lost 1 base, and 0 bases had no gene match. The CDR3 is 12 residues long.

This sequence joins TRBV9 and TRBJ2-7; TRBD2 matches 8 bases. V shed 3 bases, J shed 5 bases, and the junction held 1 base outside the gene matches. Per the germline V gene, CDR1 is SGDLS and CDR2 is YYNGEE. The CDR3 contains 12 residues. CDR3 DNA: TGTGCCAGCAGCGGAGCGGGGGACGAGCAGTACTTC. Encoded protein: CASSGAGDEQYF.

This chain joins TRBV5-1 and TRBJ2-2, with 11 bases aligning to TRBD2. CDR3 size: 16 residues. The V gene's germline CDR1 is SGHRS and CDR2 YFSETQ. With V trimmed by 2 bases and J by 6 bases, 6 bases remained unmatched. In DNA form, the CDR3 reads TGCGCCAGCAGCTTCTCTGGGACTAGCGGTTCCGGGGAGCTGTTTTTT. Its protein product is CASSFSGTSGSGELFF.

The J gene is TRBJ1-4, the V gene TRBV10-3; tentative D call: TRBD1 (5 bases). Germline V lookup: CDR1 ENHRY, CDR2 SYGVKD. The CDR3 extends over 14 amino acids. V was clipped by 3 bases and J by 6 bases, with 11 bases between them. The CDR3: CAISDWQGDEKLFF. The DNA of the CDR3 is TGTGCCATCAGTGACTGGCAGGGCGATGAAAAACTGTTTTTT.

The rearrangement uses TRBV4-2 and TRBJ1-4; 7 bases map to TRBD1. The CDR3 is 15 amino acids. The trim removed 1 base at V and 8 bases at J, leaving 7 bases unmatched. The germline V gene encodes CDR1 LGHNA and CDR2 YNFKEQ. The CDR3 DNA is TGTGCCAGCAGCCAAGGGACAGGTATGCAGGAAAAACTGTTTTTT. Translated, it gives CASSQGTGMQEKLFF.

This rearrangement joins TRBV10-3 to TRBJ1-1, with TRBD1 as a possible D gene (6 bases). The CDR3 runs 11 residues. The germline CDR1 and CDR2 sequences are ENHRY and SYGVKD. V was pared by 4 bases and J by 8 bases, with 8 bases between. The CDR3 here is CAISADREAFF. The CDR3 DNA sequence: TGTGCCATCAGTGCCGACAGGGAAGCTTTCTTT.

V and J are TRBV7-9 and TRBJ1-2; a weak D match, TRBD1 (5 bases). The CDR3 has 16 amino acids. The germline V gene encodes CDR1 SEHNR and CDR2 FQNEAQ (reference sequence). The ends were cut back, 0 bases at V and 0 bases at J, with 11 bases in the middle. DNA for the CDR3: TGTGCCAGCAGCTTAGCTGGGGCAGGGTCTAACTATGGCTACACCTTC. Translated, it gives CASSLAGAGSNYGYTF.

The chain has TRBV6-4 and TRBJ2-1, with 8 nucleotides matching TRBD2. The junction had 11 bases not matched to a gene; V was cut back by 5 bases and J by 8 bases. The CDR3 has 15 residues. Germline CDR1 and CDR2: MRHNA and SNTAGT. Written as DNA, the CDR3 is TGTGCCAGCAGTAGGTTTCGGGAGGGCCAGTATGAGCAGTTCTTC. This encodes CASSRFREGQYEQFF.

V usage is TRBV7-6 and J usage is TRBJ2-7; unclear D gene. The CDR3 covers 13 residues. V was shortened by 0 bases and J by 6 bases, with 9 bases between the two germline ends. The germline V gene encodes CDR1 SGHVS and CDR2 FNYEAQ. CDR3 sequence reads: CASSLAVGSEQYF. The CDR3 nucleotides are TGTGCCAGCAGCTTAGCCGTGGGGTCCGAGCAGTACTTC. Complete variable domain (other parts from reference TRBV7-6 and TRBJ2-7): GAGVSQSPRYKVTKRGQDVALRCDPISGHVSLYWYRQALGQGPEFLTYFNYEAQQDKSGLPNDRFSAERPEGSISTLTIQRTEQRDSAMYRCASSLAVGSEQYFGPGTRLTVT.

Only a few counts were recorded for this clone. The V gene is TRBV6-5, the J gene TRBJ2-1; no clear D gene. Trimming left V 5 bases short and J 4 bases short, with 3 bases between. The CDR3 length is 11 residues. CDR1 is MNHEY, CDR2 SVGAGI, per germline. The chain's CDR3 is CASSKYNEQFF. DNA of the CDR3: TGTGCCAGCAGTAAATACAATGAGCAGTTCTTC.

The chain carries TRBV28 and TRBJ1-5; D not resolved. From germline, CDR1 is MDHEN and CDR2 SYDVKM. The germline V and J ends were trimmed by 6 bases and 4 bases, with 7 bases remaining between them. This CDR3 is built from 12 residues. CDR3 amino acids: CASRTLNQPQHF. CDR3 bases: TGTGCCAGCAGGACGTTGAATCAGCCCCAGCATTTT. The whole variable domain, filled in from reference TRBV28 and TRBJ1-5, reads DVKVTQSSRYLVKRTGEKVFLECVQDMDHENMFWYRQDPGLGLRLIYFSYDVKMKEKGDIPEGYSVSREKKERFSLILESASTNQTSMYLCASRTLNQPQHFGDGTRLSIL.

In this sample, this clone turned up a few times. J is TRBJ2-1 and V is TRBV7-6; D unclear. CDR3 length equals 14 residues. Trimming left V 1 base short and J 0 bases short, with 4 bases between. The germline gives CDR1 SGHVS, CDR2 FNYEAQ. Written as DNA, the CDR3 is TGTGCCAGCAGCTTAGATCCCTCCTACAATGAGCAGTTCTTC. Translating gives CASSLDPSYNEQFF.

The CDR3 coding sequence is TGTGCCAGCAGTTCTGTCGGAAGGGGGCAGGGGGAGCTGTTTTTT. Translated: CASSSVGRGQGELFF. The chain joins TRBV6-5 to TRBJ2-2; TRBD1 matches 7 bases. V shed 4 bases and J 8 bases; nucleotides not matched to a gene: 10. The CDR3 is 15 amino acids. Looked up from germline, CDR1 is MNHEY and CDR2 is SVGAGI.

The V and J genes are TRBV23-1 and TRBJ2-2, with D unclear. TRBV23-1 is an open reading frame, and its role is uncertain. The CDR3 is 17 residues long. The V end was cut by 0 bases, the J end by 6 bases, with 17 bases between. CDR3 sequence: CASSQSLAGIDAGELFF. The CDR3 DNA reads as TGCGCCAGCAGTCAATCTCTGGCAGGTATTGACGCCGGGGAGCTGTTTTTT.

This clone has more than one count but fewer than ten. The chain couples TRBV29-1 to TRBJ1-2, with D perhaps TRBD1 (6 bases). Trimming left V 2 bases short and J 8 bases short, with 12 bases between. Germline CDR1 and CDR2: SQVTM and ANQGSEA. The CDR3 has 12 residues. The CDR3 DNA sequence: TGCAGCGTTGAACTGGGGGCGGTCGGCTACACCTTC. Translation: CSVELGAVGYTF. The whole variable domain, filled in from reference TRBV29-1 and TRBJ1-2, reads SAVISQKPSRDICQRGTSLTIQCQVDSQVTMMFWYRQQPGQSLTLIATANQGSEATYESGFVIDKFPISRPNLTFSTLTVSNMSPEDSSIYLCSVELGAVGYTFGSGTRLTVV.

The chain joins TRBV2 to TRBJ2-5, with D perhaps TRBD1 or TRBD2 (6 bases each). The CDR3 loop spans 13 amino acids. Between the trimmed V and J ends, which lost 6 bases and 2 bases, there was a span of 10 bases. CDR1 and CDR2 from the germline V gene are SNHLY and FYNNEI. The CDR3 region has the DNA TGTGCCAGCAGGGGGGGCAGACAAGAGACCCAGTACTTC. Its translation is CASRGGRQETQYF.

The chain couples TRBV27 to TRBJ1-1; weak D call: TRBD1 (5 bases). The CDR3 totals 12 residues. V shed 8 bases and J shed 7 bases, with 14 bases lying between them. From germline, CDR1 is MNHEY and CDR2 SMNVEV (reference sequence). CDR3: CASGYEGLEAFF. Here the CDR3 DNA reads TGTGCCAGCGGCTATGAGGGGCTTGAAGCTTTCTTT.

The chain joins TRBV27 to TRBJ2-7; D is unclear. With 5 bases removed from V and 4 bases from J, the gap between germline ends came to 15 bases. There are 14 residues in the CDR3. Per the germline V gene, CDR1 is MNHEY and CDR2 is SMNVEV (reference sequence). The CDR3 protein is CASSPFLGPYEQYF. The CDR3 bases are TGTGCCAGCAGTCCCTTCCTGGGCCCTTACGAGCAGTACTTC.

The V gene is TRBV28, the J gene TRBJ1-1; D possibly corresponds to TRBD1 (6 bases). This CDR3 has 15 residues. Trimming cost V 5 bases and J 0 bases, with 13 bases left between them. Germline V gene lookup returns CDR1 MDHEN and CDR2 SYDVKM. CDR3 region: CASSPTGIMNTEAFF. The CDR3 DNA reads as TGTGCCAGCAGTCCTACAGGGATCATGAACACTGAAGCTTTCTTT.

This clone was detected ten times or more. The chain uses TRBV2 and TRBJ1-2; D remains ambiguous. Germline-derived CDR1 and CDR2 are SNHLY and FYNNEI. This CDR3 has 12 amino acids. V was clipped by 4 bases and J by 2 bases, with 5 bases between them. Here the CDR3 reads CASSGQNYGYTF. CDR3 nucleotide sequence: TGTGCCAGCAGTGGACAAAACTATGGCTACACCTTC.

This rearrangement joins TRBV25-1 to TRBJ1-4; D perhaps matches TRBD1 (6 bases). CDR3 length: 12 residues. Germline V gives CDR1 MGHDK, CDR2 SYGVNS. Trimming removed 7 bases at V and 5 bases at J, with 8 bases between. The CDR3 sequence is CASKGTNEKLFF. CDR3 nucleotides: TGTGCCAGCAAAGGGACAAATGAAAAACTGTTTTTT.

As to this clone: The sample carries other DNA sequences with the same CDR3. The rearrangement joins TRBV9 to TRBJ1-2; 8 nucleotides line up with TRBD1. V gave up 0 bases and J gave up 6 bases; unmatched junction bases: 7. This CDR3 has 15 residues. Germline V CDR1 and CDR2: SGDLS, YYNGEE. CDR3 loop: CASSVGGRGPDGYTF. The CDR3 DNA follows: TGTGCCAGCAGCGTAGGAGGCAGGGGGCCTGATGGCTACACCTTC.

The chain uses TRBV28 and TRBJ2-2, with 9 positions matching TRBD1. This CDR3 has 15 amino acids. The ends lost 4 bases at V and 3 bases at J; junction bases unmatched: 3. Germline-derived CDR1 and CDR2 are MDHEN and SYDVKM. CDR3 nucleotides: TGTGCCAGCAGTTCACAGGGGGCCTACACCGGGGAGCTGTTTTTT. This gives the protein CASSSQGAYTGELFF.

This clone was counted a single time. The chain couples TRBV7-8 to TRBJ2-7; D remains unclear. Germline CDR1 SGHVS, CDR2 FQNEAQ. There are 12 residues in the CDR3. The V end was cut by 4 bases, the J end by 6 bases, with 10 bases between. CDR3 in DNA: TGTGCCAGCAGCTCCCGGGTAGGCGAGCAGTACTTC. Its protein product is CASSSRVGEQYF.

V gene TRBV11-2 combines with J gene TRBJ2-5; TRBD2 aligns across 12 bases. The DNA matches TRBJ2-7 better at its end, which makes the J call doubtful. The V gene's germline CDR1 is SGHAT and CDR2 FQNNGV. The CDR3 runs to 15 residues. The CDR3 sequence: CASSSGLAGTYEQYF. In nucleotides, the CDR3 is TGTGCCAGCAGCTCGGGACTAGCGGGTACCTACGAGCAGTACTTC.

This CDR3 is CASSRDSYNEQFF. Written as DNA, the CDR3 is TGTGCCAGCAGTCGGGACAGCTACAATGAGCAGTTCTTC. The genes are TRBV6-6 and TRBJ2-1; 7 bases agree with TRBD1. Germline V gene sequence: CDR1 MNHNY, CDR2 SVGAGI (reference sequence). This CDR3 region has 13 residues. J was trimmed by 3 bases and V by 5 bases; bases with no gene match: 1.

V usage is TRBV19 and J usage is TRBJ2-1; 10 positions match TRBD2. In germline, CDR1 is LNHDA, CDR2 SQIVND (reference sequence). The CDR3 extends over 15 amino acids. The V segment lost 6 bases and the J segment 4 bases; nucleotides outside the gene matches: 6. Here the CDR3 reads CASRRTSGDYNEQFF. For the CDR3, the DNA is TGTGCCAGTAGGAGGACTAGCGGCGATTACAATGAGCAGTTCTTC.

V usage is TRBV2 and J usage is TRBJ2-7; a possible D gene is TRBD2 (5 bases). The CDR3 has 12 residues. Trimming shortened V by 9 bases and J by 3 bases, and 12 bases separated the two germline ends. The germline CDR1 and CDR2 sequences are SNHLY and FYNNEI. This CDR3 reads CASGTRFYEQYF. CDR3 nucleotides: TGTGCCAGTGGAACTAGGTTCTACGAGCAGTACTTC.

The chain has TRBV6-5 and TRBJ1-5, with 7 bases lining up with TRBD1. J gave up 6 bases and V 2 bases, and 7 bases lay outside the gene matches. CDR3 length: 15 amino acids. Germline lookup yields CDR1 MNHEY and CDR2 SVGAGI. The CDR3 loop is CASSYQTGVAQPQHF. The CDR3 DNA follows: TGTGCCAGCAGTTACCAAACAGGGGTCGCTCAGCCCCAGCATTTT.